Below are 27 T cell receptor beta chains sequenced from a single sample in a study of blood T cell repertoires in COVID-19. The assay was immunoSEQ multiplex PCR, and TCRdb's table has in-frame clones only and misses some. Of approximately 330,000 clones detected, roughly 90% appear once; the ten largest clones hold 7.5% to 10%. The sequenced sample consisted of peripheral blood. The receptors were sampled from a young man with COVID-19, enrolled during active disease.

V usage is TRBV7-3 and J usage is TRBJ1-3; TRBD1 matches at 8 bases. V shed 4 bases, J shed 4 bases, and the junction held 9 bases outside the gene matches. The germline V gene encodes CDR1 SGHTA and CDR2 FQGTGA. CDR3 length: 16 amino acids. CDR3 sequence reads: CASSSQGATAGNTIYF. The CDR3 DNA reads TGTGCCAGCAGCTCTCAGGGGGCCACCGCGGGAAACACCATATATTTT. Full variable domain (outside the CDR3, taken from reference TRBV7-3 and TRBJ1-3): GAGVSQTPSNKVTEKGKYVELRCDPISGHTALYWYRQSLGQGPEFLIYFQGTGAADDSGLPNDRFFAVRPEGSVSTLKIQRTERGDSAVYLCASSSQGATAGNTIYFGEGSWLTVV.

In regard to this clone: This CDR3 fails to terminate in the conserved phenylalanine or tryptophan, so it likely reflects a read error. No DNA is shown, since the ends of the CDR3 on it are uncertain; the CDR3 is the one TCRdb lists. This rearrangement joins TRBV19 to TRBJ2-7; TRBD2, the table's D call, was not compared with the DNA. The CDR3 region is 12 residues in length, termini included. The germline gives CDR1 LNHDA, CDR2 SQIVND (reference sequence). This CDR3 is CASSTGGGAPIL.

V gene TRBV7-9 combines with J gene TRBJ1-5; D unresolved. This CDR3 has 13 residues. From germline, CDR1 is SEHNR and CDR2 FQNEAQ (reference sequence). Trimming stripped 4 bases from V and 6 bases from J, with 10 bases between. The CDR3, as DNA: TGTGCCAGCAGCTCACCCACTGGTCAGCCCCAGCATTTT. This translates into CASSSPTGQPQHF.

The chain is built from TRBV28 and TRBJ2-7; tentatively, D is TRBD1 (6 bases). CDR3 length: 15 residues. Germline CDR1 is MDHEN and CDR2 is SYDVKM. The ends were cut back, 5 bases at V and 5 bases at J, with 19 bases in the middle. The CDR3 sequence is CASSPSPGQTNEQYF. The CDR3 DNA is TGTGCCAGCAGTCCTTCTCCAGGACAGACGAACGAGCAGTACTTC.

The chain combines TRBV28 with TRBJ2-2, with no clear D. CDR1 is MDHEN, CDR2 SYDVKM, per germline. This CDR3 has 12 amino acids. V lost 7 bases and J 7 bases, leaving 10 bases between the germline ends. This CDR3 is CASTLIGGELFF. CDR3 coding DNA: TGTGCCAGCACCCTAATTGGCGGGGAGCTGTTTTTT.

This clone was found once. This chain connects TRBV29-1 to TRBJ2-3; D is possibly TRBD2 (6 bases). With 4 bases removed from V and 2 bases from J, the gap between germline ends came to 10 bases. Per the germline V gene, CDR1 is SQVTM and CDR2 is ANQGSEA. CDR3 length equals 13 residues. As DNA, the CDR3 is TGCAGCGTTGTCGGGGGATTCACAGATACGCAGTATTTT. Its translation is CSVVGGFTDTQYF.

The V call is TRBV27, the J call TRBJ1-2, with 8 bases matching TRBD1. The CDR3 is 14 amino acids. The germline gives CDR1 MNHEY, CDR2 SMNVEV (reference sequence). V shed 6 bases and J 4 bases; nucleotides not matched to a gene: 7. The DNA for the CDR3 is TGTGCCAGCAGCCAGACAGGGGTTGCCTATGGCTACACCTTC. Translated: CASSQTGVAYGYTF.

This clone was observed a single time. This chain uses TRBV12-3 or TRBV12-4 with TRBJ1-2; unclear D gene. The CDR3 has 13 residues. The V end lost 7 bases, the J end lost 8 bases, and 17 bases lay between the germline ends. The CDR3: CASTRRAGVGYTF. CDR3 in DNA: TGTGCCAGCACGAGGCGGGCCGGGGTGGGCTACACCTTC.

This chain uses TRBV7-2 with TRBJ2-7; 9 nucleotides align to TRBD2. The V and J ends lost 5 bases and 9 bases, in that order; junction bases with no gene match: 14. The CDR3 consists of 15 residues. Germline lookup yields CDR1 SGHTA and CDR2 FQGNSA. The CDR3 DNA sequence: TGTGCCAGCAGCCCGCTGGGCGGGGGGGCAAGGGTGCAGTACTTC. This codes for CASSPLGGGARVQYF.

The chain links TRBV5-1 to TRBJ1-2; D is unclear. CDR1 and CDR2 from the germline V gene are SGHRS and YFSETQ. The CDR3 covers 14 residues. V was shortened by 0 bases and J by 2 bases, with 8 bases between the two germline ends. The CDR3 here is CASSLDPRNYGYTF. The CDR3 coding sequence is TGCGCCAGCAGCTTGGACCCCAGGAACTATGGCTACACCTTC.

The rearrangement uses TRBV19 and TRBJ1-1, with 7 positions matching TRBD1. Germline assignment: CDR1 LNHDA and CDR2 SQIVND (reference sequence). This CDR3 is 13 amino acids long. V lost 5 bases and J lost 6; bases outside the gene matches: 6. In DNA, the CDR3 is TGTGCCAGTAGTCGTACAGGGGCCCCTGAAGCTTTCTTT. Residues: CASSRTGAPEAFF.

J is TRBJ2-2 and V is TRBV2, with TRBD1 matching 7 bases. Germline CDR1 is SNHLY and CDR2 is FYNNEI. The junction had 1 base not matched to a gene; V was cut back by 5 bases and J by 1 base. The CDR3 length is 14 residues. The CDR3 region has the DNA TGTGCCAGCAGTTGGGACAGGAACACCGGGGAGCTGTTTTTT. Translating gives CASSWDRNTGELFF.

Points on this clone: The same CDR3 is also encoded by other DNA sequences in this sample. The chain carries TRBV5-1 and TRBJ1-2, with D uncertain. The CDR3 consists of 14 residues. Germline CDR1 reads SGHRS; CDR2 reads YFSETQ. V shed 0 bases and J shed 2 bases, with 8 bases lying between them. The CDR3 sequence is CASSLGTANYGYTF. The CDR3, as DNA: TGCGCCAGCAGCTTGGGTACAGCCAACTATGGCTACACCTTC. Variable domain in full (rest from reference TRBV5-1 and TRBJ1-2): KAGVTQTPRYLIKTRGQQVTLSCSPISGHRSVSWYQQTPGQGLQFLFEYFSETQRNKGNFPGRFSGRQFSNSRSEMNVSTLELGDSALYLCASSLGTANYGYTFGSGTRLTVV.

J is TRBJ2-1 and V is TRBV15; 11 nucleotides align to TRBD1. Germline CDR1 reads LNHNV; CDR2 reads YYDKDF (reference sequence). V was clipped by 5 bases and J by 7 bases; unmatched bases: 10. CDR3 length equals 16 residues. The CDR3 loop reads CATSSPGQGAQNEQFF. The CDR3 region has the DNA TGTGCCACCAGCTCCCCTGGACAGGGGGCGCAGAATGAGCAGTTCTTC.

The V and J genes are TRBV6-5 and TRBJ1-1, with TRBD1 as a possible D gene (6 bases). This CDR3 contains 15 residues. Germline CDR1 reads MNHEY; CDR2 reads SVGAGI. V was trimmed by 5 bases and J by 6 bases, leaving 19 bases between them. DNA of the CDR3: TGTGCCAGCAGTCAATGGGGGCGGGTGGGCGCTGAAGCTTTCTTT. Its protein is CASSQWGRVGAEAFF.

In this sample, this clone turned up a few times. The chain employs TRBV4-2 and TRBJ2-2; a possible D gene is TRBD2 (6 bases). The V end was cut by 0 bases, the J end by 6 bases, with 11 bases between. The germline CDR1 and CDR2 sequences are LGHNA and YNFKEQ. The CDR3 is made up of 15 amino acids. The CDR3 region has the DNA TGTGCCAGCAGCCAAGATTGGGGGGTCGCCGGGGAGCTGTTTTTT. Residues: CASSQDWGVAGELFF.

The chain couples TRBV4-3 to TRBJ2-3; TRBD2 matches at 14 bases. Germline V gives CDR1 LGHNA, CDR2 YSLEER. V lost 5 bases, J lost 6 bases, and 13 bases stayed unmatched. The CDR3 sequence is 18 residues long. CDR3 nucleotide sequence: TGCGCCAGCAGCTTCGGGACTAGCGGGAGTCGGTGGGTGGATACGCAGTATTTT. Protein: CASSFGTSGSRWVDTQYF.

V and J are TRBV19 and TRBJ2-7; 11 nucleotides match TRBD2. The CDR3 spans 14 residues. From germline, CDR1 is LNHDA and CDR2 SQIVND (reference sequence). Trimming cost V 6 bases and J 5 bases; bases outside gene matches: 6. The CDR3 coding sequence is TGTGCCAGTAGAGTAGCGGGGGGGCCAAACGAGCAGTACTTC. This sequence encodes CASRVAGGPNEQYF.

V usage is TRBV4-3 and J usage is TRBJ2-3, with D uncertain. The CDR3 sequence is 14 residues long. Germline-derived CDR1 and CDR2 are LGHNA and YSLEER. Trimming took 0 bases from V and 6 from J, leaving 10 bases between them. This CDR3 reads CASSQESAGDTQYF. For the CDR3, the DNA is TGCGCCAGCAGCCAAGAAAGCGCCGGGGATACGCAGTATTTT.

This sequence joins TRBV11-2 and TRBJ1-5; no clear D. The CDR3 extends over 13 amino acids. Germline V CDR1 and CDR2: SGHAT, FQNNGV. Deletions cut 4 bases from V and 6 bases from J, with 10 bases between. The CDR3 DNA reads TGTGCCAGCAGCTCAATACCGAGTCAGCCCCAGCATTTT. It yields the protein CASSSIPSQPQHF.

The genes are TRBV2 and TRBJ2-1; 8 bases line up with TRBD1. The CDR3 loop spans 16 amino acids. Looked up from germline, CDR1 is SNHLY and CDR2 is FYNNEI. V lost 10 bases and J lost 1; bases outside the gene matches: 12. CDR3 nucleotides: TGTGCCAAAACGGGACAGGTACAATTTTCCTACAATGAGCAGTTCTTC. This gives the protein CAKTGQVQFSYNEQFF. Combining the CDR3 with reference TRBV2 and TRBJ2-1 gives the whole variable domain EPEVTQTPSHQVTQMGQEVILRCVPISNHLYFYWYRQILGQKVEFLVSFYNNEISEKSEIFDDQFSVERPDGSNFTLKIRSTKLEDSAMYFCAKTGQVQFSYNEQFFGPGTRLTVL.

The chain carries TRBV7-9 and TRBJ1-1; D not resolved. The CDR3 contains 12 residues. V lost 1 base to trimming and J lost 14 bases, with 14 bases between them. Germline CDR1 is SEHNR and CDR2 is FQNEAQ (reference sequence). The CDR3 spells CASSLVSETLFF. CDR3 nucleotides: TGTGCCAGCAGCTTAGTAAGTGAGACACTCTTCTTT.

This clone was found many times. This chain uses TRBV24-1 with TRBJ2-2; no reliable D call. V lost 1 base and J 4 bases, leaving 12 bases between the germline ends. The germline CDR1 and CDR2 sequences are KGHDR and SFDVKD. This CDR3 region has 16 residues. The DNA of the CDR3 is TGTGCCACCAGTGATTTACGAGGTCTGGCCACCGGGGAGCTGTTTTTT. This translates into CATSDLRGLATGELFF.

The V call is TRBV29-1, the J call TRBJ1-4; D might be TRBD1 (5 bases). The CDR3 covers 13 residues. V was shortened by 3 bases and J by 7 bases, with 12 bases between the two germline ends. Germline CDR1 reads SQVTM; CDR2 reads ANQGSEA. In DNA form, the CDR3 reads TGCAGCGTTGAGGGGGGGGTTGGTGAAAAACTGTTTTTT. It yields the protein CSVEGGVGEKLFF.

The chain has TRBV10-3 and TRBJ1-1, with unresolved D. Trimming took 0 bases from V and 7 from J, leaving 9 bases between them. Germline CDR1 ENHRY, CDR2 SYGVKD. This CDR3 has 13 residues. The chain's CDR3 is CAISESIRIEAFF. In DNA, the CDR3 is TGTGCCATCAGTGAGTCCATCAGAATTGAAGCTTTCTTT.

Worth noting for this clone: The sample holds other DNA sequences that translate to the same CDR3. The chain has TRBV3-1 (or the pseudogene TRBV3-2) and TRBJ1-2; maybe TRBD1 (6 bases). CDR3 size: 12 residues. Trimming took 2 bases from V and 8 from J, leaving 9 bases between them. Per germline, CDR1 LGHDT and CDR2 YNNKEL (reference sequence). CDR3 region: CASSQTGRGYTF. The CDR3 DNA reads TGTGCCAGCAGCCAAACAGGGAGAGGCTACACCTTC.

The chain carries TRBV5-6 and TRBJ2-1, with 9 bases lining up with TRBD1. The CDR3 length is 14 residues. Losses at the gene ends were 3 bases for V and 10 bases for J; bases not matched to a gene: 8. Germline V gene data show CDR1 as SGHDT and CDR2 as YYEEEE. The CDR3 spells CASSSGQGMAEQFF. CDR3 nucleotides: TGTGCCAGCAGCTCCGGACAGGGGATGGCGGAGCAGTTCTTC. The complete variable domain, with remaining parts taken from reference TRBV5-6 and TRBJ2-1, reads DAGVTQSPTHLIKTRGQQVTLRCSPKSGHDTVSWYQQALGQGPQFIFQYYEEEERQRGNFPDRFSGHQFPNYSSELNVNALLLGDSALYLCASSSGQGMAEQFFGPGTRLTVL.